This T cell receptor beta chain was documented in a study of blood T cell repertoires in COVID-19. About the research overall: T cells, B-cell-depleted T cells, or PBMCs supplied cDNA or gDNA.

Here immunoSEQ multiplex PCR was the method, and the copy in TCRdb shows in-frame clones only, minus some. Of about 300,000 clones detected, roughly 86% appear once; the ten largest clones hold approximately 1.8%. This clone was observed a single time. Enrollment of patients from Seattle took place during active infection, with longitudinal follow-up. Looked up from germline, CDR1 is MNHNY and CDR2 is SVGAGI (reference sequence). The CDR3 extends over 15 amino acids. The V end lost 5 bases, the J end lost 0 bases, and 11 bases lay between the germline ends. The chain links TRBV6-6 to TRBJ1-5; D remains ambiguous. What was sequenced was peripheral blood. The clonotype was recovered from a woman in her twenties or thirties with COVID-19, enrolled during active disease. CDR3: CASSATQVSNQPQHF. The CDR3, as DNA: TGTGCCAGCAGTGCGACCCAGGTTAGCAATCAGCCCCAGCATTTT.